This record concerns one TCR beta chain sequence. Produced via immunoSEQ multiplex PCR; TCRdb's table is partial and in-frame only. The table shows fewer than 200,000 clones, with 80% to 95% occurring only once. These data originate in a study of control samples from healthy donors and cancer patients. Germline CDR1 and CDR2: ENHRY and SYGVKD. The CDR3 runs to 15 residues. Trimming cost V 3 bases and J 4 bases; bases outside gene matches: 8. The gene calls are TRBV10-3 and TRBJ1-1; 7 bases align to TRBD1. This clonotype was obtained from an older woman in good health. Material for sequencing was blood. The CDR3 DNA sequence: TGTGCCATCAGTGACCAGGGGGGAAGTATCACTGAAGCTTTCTTT. Protein product: CAISDQGGSITEAFF.